The 31 T cell receptor beta chains below were found in one sample sequenced in a study of beta chain features in type 1 diabetes. Reverse transcribing all isolated RNA meant expressed TCRB transcripts were sequenced. TCRdb keeps only in-frame clones here, not all; method: immunoSEQ multiplex PCR. The sample carries almost 350,000 clones, less than 10% recorded once. Material: central memory CD4+ T cells from blood. All receptors come from a young woman in good health.

This clone was seen more than once but under ten times. The chain combines TRBV7-2 with TRBJ1-1; 9 bases agree with TRBD1. Germline values: CDR1 SGHTA, CDR2 FQGNSA. The V and J ends lost 3 bases and 11 bases, in that order; junction bases with no gene match: 4. This CDR3 comprises 12 residues. CDR3 loop: CASSLDRGRAFF. The CDR3 region has the DNA TGTGCCAGCAGCTTGGACAGGGGTAGGGCTTTCTTT.

This chain connects TRBV14 to TRBJ1-5; D not certain. Trimming pared 1 base from V and 10 bases from J, leaving 5 bases between. Germline values: CDR1 SGHDN, CDR2 FVKESK. The CDR3 is 11 amino acids. CDR3 DNA sequence: TGTGCCAGCAGCCAAGGTGGACCCCAGCATTTT. Protein product: CASSQGGPQHF.

V gene TRBV27 combines with J gene TRBJ2-7; D uncertain. The germline V and J ends were trimmed by 6 bases and 2 bases, with 14 bases remaining between them. The germline CDR1 and CDR2 sequences are MNHEY and SMNVEV (reference sequence). The CDR3 is 14 amino acids. The DNA for the CDR3 is TGTGCCAGCAGGGCCCTGTCCTCCCCCTACGAGCAGTACTTC. Protein product: CASRALSSPYEQYF.

This clone was seen a handful of times. CDR3 coding DNA: TGTGCCAGCAGCTTTGGCGCGGGTAATGAGCAGTTCTTC. Its translation: CASSFGAGNEQFF. V and J are TRBV7-2 and TRBJ2-1; TRBD2 might be the D (5 bases). Trimming took 3 bases from V and 7 from J, leaving 10 bases between them. The CDR3 is 13 amino acids. Germline CDR1 SGHTA, CDR2 FQGNSA.

This clone was seen a few times. The chain recombines TRBV6-1 with TRBJ1-4, with D tentatively TRBD1 (6 bases). Germline CDR1 is MNHNS and CDR2 is SASEGT. With 8 bases removed from V and 5 bases from J, the gap between germline ends came to 12 bases. The CDR3 runs 13 residues. The CDR3: CASAGQRNEKLFF. The CDR3 DNA follows: TGTGCCAGCGCGGGACAAAGGAATGAAAAACTGTTTTTT.

This clone came up a few times. V and J are TRBV6-5 and TRBJ2-3; D uncertain. The germline V gene has CDR1 MNHEY and CDR2 SVGAGI. Trimming took off 6 bases at V and 6 bases at J, with 19 bases between the two ends. CDR3 size: 15 residues. The CDR3 nucleotides read TGTGCCAGCAGCCAAACAAGTAACCCCGCGGATACGCAGTATTTT. It translates to CASSQTSNPADTQYF.

This clone was counted a few times. V gene TRBV11-2 combines with J gene TRBJ2-5; TRBD2 agrees at 7 bases. V trimming: 1 base; J trimming: 5 bases; junction bases outside the gene matches: 4. The CDR3 totals 14 residues. Germline lookup yields CDR1 SGHAT and CDR2 FQNNGV. CDR3 residues: CASSLAWGGETQYF. In nucleotides, the CDR3 is TGTGCCAGCAGCTTAGCCTGGGGAGGGGAGACCCAGTACTTC.

This clone has a count of ten or more. V gene TRBV11-2 combines with J gene TRBJ2-1, with 9 bases aligning to TRBD2. The J segment lost 9 bases and the V segment lost 6 bases, leaving 9 bases of the junction unmatched. The CDR3 contains 14 residues. Looked up from germline, CDR1 is SGHAT and CDR2 is FQNNGV. The CDR3 DNA sequence: TGTGCCAGCAGGCGTAGCGGGAGTAACGCTGAGCAGTTCTTC. Protein product: CASRRSGSNAEQFF.

This clone has a handful of counts. This sequence joins TRBV4-1 and TRBJ2-7, with 10 bases lining up with TRBD2. The V and J ends lost 4 bases and 0 bases, in that order; junction bases with no gene match: 3. CDR1 MGHRA and CDR2 YSYEKL come from the germline V gene. This CDR3 has 15 amino acids. CDR3 DNA sequence: TGCGCCAGCAGCCCCTCTAGCGGGGGCTCCTACGAGCAGTACTTC. Translated, it gives CASSPSSGGSYEQYF.

This clone was observed a few times. This chain connects TRBV9 to TRBJ2-1; D call uncertain. The ends were cut back, 0 bases at V and 10 bases at J, with 14 bases in the middle. From germline, CDR1 is SGDLS and CDR2 YYNGEE. The CDR3 runs 14 residues. The CDR3 loop is CASSVGFVESEQFF. In nucleotides, the CDR3 is TGTGCCAGCAGCGTAGGCTTCGTCGAGTCGGAGCAGTTCTTC.

This clone was detected many times. The chain couples TRBV2 to TRBJ2-3; D not resolved. Germline V CDR1 and CDR2: SNHLY, FYNNEI. This CDR3 is 11 amino acids long. Trimming cost V 7 bases and J 5 bases, with 7 bases left between them. The CDR3 bases are TGTGCCAGCAAGGTCCGAGATACGCAGTATTTT. Translated: CASKVRDTQYF.

This clone was picked up many times. This chain joins TRBV28 and TRBJ2-7; possibly TRBD1 or TRBD2 for D (5 bases each). The CDR3 is made up of 16 amino acids. Germline CDR1 MDHEN, CDR2 SYDVKM. V lost 7 bases and J lost 4, with 23 bases in between. This chain's CDR3 is CASTRGSLWDQYEQYF. The CDR3 DNA follows: TGTGCCAGCACTAGGGGTTCTCTTTGGGACCAGTACGAGCAGTACTTC.

There are a few counts of this clone. The sample holds other DNA sequences that translate to the same CDR3. The chain couples TRBV4-3 to TRBJ2-2; D gene unclear. Trimming stripped 3 bases from V and 6 bases from J, with 8 bases between. Germline lookup yields CDR1 LGHNA and CDR2 YSLEER. The CDR3 contains 13 residues. CDR3 nucleotide sequence: TGCGCCAGCAGCCACCGGCAGGCCGGGGAGCTGTTTTTT. It yields the protein CASSHRQAGELFF.

The V and J genes are TRBV4-3 and TRBJ2-7; 12 bases match TRBD2. This CDR3 is 17 amino acids long. The ends lost 0 bases at V and 6 bases at J; junction bases unmatched: 9. Germline V gene sequence: CDR1 LGHNA, CDR2 YSLEER. CDR3 nucleotide sequence: TGCGCCAGCAGCCAAGATGGGGCTAGCGGGAGGGCCTCCGAGCAGTACTTC. Its translation is CASSQDGASGRASEQYF.

This clone was observed a handful of times. This CDR3 reads CASSLGRGLTYEQYF. The CDR3, as DNA: TGTGCCAGCAGCTTAGGCCGGGGGCTAACCTACGAGCAGTACTTC. This rearrangement joins TRBV7-8 to TRBJ2-7; D may be TRBD1 or TRBD2 (6 bases each). The CDR3 length is 15 residues. CDR1 is SGHVS, CDR2 FQNEAQ, per germline. Trimming removed 1 base at V and 2 bases at J, with 12 bases between.

This clone was counted many times. The V gene is TRBV7-9, the J gene TRBJ1-4; no reliable D call. The CDR3 is 12 amino acids. Germline V gives CDR1 SEHNR, CDR2 FQNEAQ (reference sequence). Trimming took 5 bases from V and 10 from J, leaving 11 bases between them. This chain's CDR3 is CASSLQAAKLFF. The CDR3 region has the DNA TGTGCCAGCAGCCTCCAAGCCGCAAAACTGTTTTTT.

This clone was picked up a small number of times. The rearrangement uses TRBV10-3 and TRBJ2-1, with a weak D call TRBD2 (5 bases). V was shortened by 2 bases and J by 5 bases, with 13 bases between the two germline ends. The CDR3 has 15 residues. Per germline, CDR1 ENHRY and CDR2 SYGVKD. The CDR3 loop reads CAISEMARGNNEQFF. The CDR3 DNA is TGTGCCATCAGTGAGATGGCTAGAGGGAACAATGAGCAGTTCTTC.

The V call is TRBV4-2, the J call TRBJ2-6; perhaps D is TRBD1 or TRBD2 (5 bases each). Trimming took 4 bases from V and 0 from J, leaving 16 bases between them. This CDR3 comprises 18 residues. Germline CDR1 is LGHNA and CDR2 is YNFKEQ. The CDR3 region is CASSLGTRYNSGANVLTF. The CDR3 nucleotides read TGTGCCAGCAGCCTAGGGACCCGATACAACTCTGGGGCCAACGTCCTGACTTTC.

Only a few counts were recorded for this clone. The chain employs TRBV29-1 and TRBJ2-7; D possibly uses TRBD1 or TRBD2 (5 bases each). This CDR3 has 14 residues. V lost 3 bases, J lost 0 bases, and 12 bases lay in between. Looked up from germline, CDR1 is SQVTM and CDR2 is ANQGSEA. The CDR3 DNA sequence: TGCAGCGTTGACAAGGGGACGTCCTCCTACGAGCAGTACTTC. This encodes CSVDKGTSSYEQYF.

This clone has just a few counts. The gene calls are TRBV4-2 and TRBJ2-1; D is unclear. This CDR3 comprises 15 residues. CDR1 and CDR2 from the germline V gene are LGHNA and YNFKEQ. Trimming took off 2 bases at V and 2 bases at J, with 10 bases between the two ends. The CDR3 region is CASSQSSLAYNEQFF. CDR3 DNA: TGTGCCAGCAGCCAATCCAGCCTCGCCTACAATGAGCAGTTCTTC.

The chain is built from TRBV19 and TRBJ2-1; D not certain. Trimming left V 4 bases short and J 5 bases short, with 9 bases between. This CDR3 region has 13 residues. In germline, CDR1 is LNHDA, CDR2 SQIVND (reference sequence). The CDR3 loop is CASSRSRNNEQFF. The CDR3 DNA sequence: TGTGCCAGTAGTAGGTCCCGTAACAATGAGCAGTTCTTC.

This clone was seen at least ten times. The chain employs TRBV10-3 and TRBJ2-1; possible D gene TRBD2, 6 bases. The CDR3 consists of 17 residues. The germline CDR1 and CDR2 sequences are ENHRY and SYGVKD. The V end lost 5 bases, the J end lost 7 bases, and 24 bases lay between the germline ends. The CDR3 is CAISPASGGTRGNEQFF. CDR3 DNA sequence: TGTGCCATCAGTCCCGCCTCAGGCGGGACCCGCGGGAATGAGCAGTTCTTC.

This clone was picked up many times. The chain uses TRBV5-6 and TRBJ2-2; the match to TRBD2 covers 11 bases. Germline CDR1 and CDR2: SGHDT and YYEEEE. The CDR3 runs to 18 residues. After removal of 3 bases from V and 6 bases from J, the junction contained 13 bases not matched to a gene. CDR3 protein: CASSSLTSGSSLAGELFF. As DNA, the CDR3 is TGTGCCAGCAGCTCCCTAACTAGCGGGAGCTCGTTAGCCGGGGAGCTGTTTTTT.

CDR3 in amino acids: CASSHPDQPQHF. The CDR3 DNA reads as TGTGCCAGCAGTCACCCTGATCAGCCCCAGCATTTT. V and J are TRBV6-6 and TRBJ1-5; D is unclear. Per germline, CDR1 MNHNY and CDR2 SVGAGI (reference sequence). This CDR3 has 12 amino acids. Trimming took off 5 bases at V and 5 bases at J, with 7 bases between the two ends.

This clone was seen repeatedly, ten times or more. Other DNA sequences from this sample encode an identical CDR3 as well. The chain uses TRBV7-2 and TRBJ2-3; TRBD2 matches 9 bases. Germline CDR1 SGHTA, CDR2 FQGNSA. The CDR3 runs 15 residues. After removal of 7 bases from V and 5 bases from J, the junction contained 10 bases not matched to a gene. The CDR3 protein is CASTVREGLGDTQYF. The DNA of the CDR3 is TGTGCCAGCACCGTGCGGGAGGGCCTAGGAGATACGCAGTATTTT.

The sample holds a few counts of this clone. The CDR3 sequence is CASSNTGTRNEQYF. CDR3 coding DNA: TGTGCCAGCAGTAATACCGGGACCCGGAACGAGCAGTACTTC. The V gene is TRBV6-6, the J gene TRBJ2-7; D may match TRBD1 or TRBD2 (5 bases each). CDR1 is MNHNY, CDR2 SVGAGI, per germline (reference sequence). The CDR3 contains 14 residues. V gave up 5 bases and J gave up 5 bases, with 16 bases separating them.

This chain links TRBV7-9 with TRBJ2-1, with 11 bases fitting TRBD2. The junction had 11 bases not matched to a gene; V was cut back by 5 bases and J by 8 bases. CDR1 is SEHNR, CDR2 FQNEAQ, per germline (reference sequence). The length of the CDR3 is 16 residues. The CDR3 loop reads CASSASSASGRYEQFF. In DNA, the CDR3 is TGTGCCAGCAGCGCCTCCTCCGCTAGCGGGAGGTATGAGCAGTTCTTC.

The V gene is TRBV28, the J gene TRBJ2-3; 7 nucleotides match TRBD2. Germline CDR1 is MDHEN and CDR2 is SYDVKM. V trimming: 6 bases; J trimming: 2 bases; junction bases outside the gene matches: 8. The CDR3 spans 15 residues. The CDR3 protein is CASRSQRDYTDTQYF. As DNA, the CDR3 is TGTGCCAGCAGGAGCCAGCGGGATTACACAGATACGCAGTATTTT.

This clone was picked up a small number of times. The chain joins TRBV7-9 to TRBJ2-5; D may be TRBD1 (7 bases). The J call is uncertain, as TRBJ2-7 better fits the DNA end. Germline CDR1 and CDR2: SEHNR and FQNEAQ (reference sequence). This CDR3 spans 14 amino acids. The CDR3 region is CASSLMQGGHEQYF. CDR3 DNA: TGTGCCAGCAGCTTAATGCAGGGGGGCCACGAGCAGTACTTC.

This clone showed up just a few times. This chain joins TRBV28 and TRBJ2-7, with D maybe TRBD2 (6 bases). In germline, CDR1 is MDHEN, CDR2 SYDVKM. The CDR3 runs to 15 residues. The germline V and J ends were trimmed by 3 bases and 1 base, with 13 bases remaining between them. The CDR3 sequence: CASSLGGVKSYEQYF. CDR3 sequence (DNA): TGTGCCAGCAGTTTGGGGGGAGTGAAATCCTACGAGCAGTACTTC.

Only a few counts were recorded for this clone. The chain is built from TRBV28 and TRBJ2-5, with D maybe TRBD1 (6 bases). Trimming took off 5 bases at V and 3 bases at J, with 22 bases between the two ends. This CDR3 is built from 17 residues. Germline lookup yields CDR1 MDHEN and CDR2 SYDVKM. Written as DNA, the CDR3 is TGTGCCAGCAGTCCGACACCGGGACACAGAGTTGAAGAGACCCAGTACTTC. It specifies CASSPTPGHRVEETQYF.